This entry lists 24 T cell receptor beta chains sequenced from one sample in a study of Graves' ophthalmopathy and Graves' hyperthyroidism. Using RNA transcripts, the TCR beta CDR3 regions were amplified. HTBI-primed RT-PCR formed the first round, and a multiplex PCR formed the second. A single record per CDR3 protein comes from TCRdb applying MiXCR to the multiplex PCR reads. The data show 900,000 to 1,200,000 distinct CDR3 sequences, 35% to 40% seen once. Input material: peripheral blood or thyroid tissue (not recorded which). Receptors originate from an adult man with Graves' hyperthyroidism.

The rearrangement links TRBV6-5 to TRBJ1-5; no definite D call. The germline V gene encodes CDR1 MNHEY and CDR2 SVGAGI. The CDR3 is made up of 15 amino acids. Deletions cut 0 bases from V and 3 bases from J, with 9 bases between. Here the CDR3 reads CASSYSDGYNQPQHF. The CDR3 bases are TGTGCCAGCAGTTACTCGGACGGCTACAATCAGCCCCAGCATTTT.

This clonotype was seen more than once but under ten times. The chain is built from TRBV9 and TRBJ1-1, with 7 bases lining up with TRBD1. CDR1 SGDLS and CDR2 YYNGEE come from the germline V gene. Trimming at V came to 5 bases and at J to 6 bases, leaving 10 bases not matched to a gene. The CDR3 consists of 14 residues. This CDR3 reads CASSGGGGKSEAFF. CDR3 DNA: TGTGCCAGCAGTGGAGGGGGCGGGAAGTCTGAAGCTTTCTTT.

This clonotype was counted ten times or more. The chain has TRBV7-9 and TRBJ1-1; possible D gene TRBD1, 6 bases. V was clipped by 2 bases and J by 8 bases, with 15 bases between them. The CDR3 consists of 14 residues. Germline lookup yields CDR1 SEHNR and CDR2 FQNEAQ (reference sequence). Here the CDR3 DNA reads TGTGCCAGCAGCTTAACAGGACAGCTGGTGGAAGCTTTCTTT. Translating gives CASSLTGQLVEAFF.

At least ten counts were recorded for this clonotype. The J gene is TRBJ1-2, the V gene TRBV7-9, with D unclear. The CDR3 runs to 16 residues. Germline values: CDR1 SEHNR, CDR2 FQNEAQ (reference sequence). Between the trimmed V and J ends, which lost 8 bases and 2 bases, there was a span of 21 bases. CDR3 region: CASWVAETNKNYGYTF. The CDR3 DNA is TGTGCCAGCTGGGTGGCAGAAACGAACAAGAACTATGGCTACACCTTC.

This clonotype was picked up many times. This chain connects TRBV9 to TRBJ2-7, with TRBD2 as a possible D gene (5 bases). The germline V and J ends were trimmed by 0 bases and 0 bases, with 10 bases remaining between them. The germline CDR1 and CDR2 sequences are SGDLS and YYNGEE. The CDR3 loop spans 15 amino acids. The CDR3 reads CASSVDGTSSYEQYF. The CDR3 nucleotides are TGTGCCAGCAGCGTAGACGGAACTAGCTCCTACGAGCAGTACTTC.

This clonotype was recorded at least ten times. The CDR3: CASSTHVATNEKLFF. The CDR3 DNA follows: TGTGCCAGCAGTACTCACGTTGCAACTAATGAAAAACTGTTTTTT. The V call is TRBV7-2, the J call TRBJ1-4, with D hard to call. The CDR3 runs 15 residues. Trimming shortened V by 6 bases and J by 0 bases, and 11 bases separated the two germline ends. The germline V gene encodes CDR1 SGHTA and CDR2 FQGNSA.

This clonotype occurred once. This rearrangement joins TRBV19 to TRBJ2-5, with D perhaps given as TRBD1 or TRBD2 (5 bases each). V dropped 11 bases and J dropped 3 bases, with 19 bases sitting between them. Germline CDR1 LNHDA, CDR2 SQIVND (reference sequence). The CDR3 spans 14 residues. The CDR3 bases are TGTGCCTCCAAGGGGAGCACCGGGGAAGAGACCCAGTACTTC. It encodes CASKGSTGEETQYF.

The rearrangement joins TRBV14 to TRBJ2-7, with 8 bases that match TRBD2. V was clipped by 1 base and J by 7 bases; unmatched bases: 9. From germline, CDR1 is SGHDN and CDR2 FVKESK. The CDR3 length is 15 residues. The CDR3 loop is CASSQVTSGPMEQYF. The CDR3 DNA sequence: TGTGCCAGCAGCCAAGTTACTAGCGGACCTATGGAGCAGTACTTC.

This clonotype was found many times. The chain couples TRBV5-1 to TRBJ2-5; possibly TRBD1 for D (5 bases). CDR1 and CDR2 (germline): SGHRS, YFSETQ. The CDR3 sequence is 15 residues long. V dropped 0 bases and J dropped 2 bases, with 11 bases sitting between them. This CDR3 reads CASSLAPTVQETQYF. The CDR3 coding sequence is TGCGCCAGCAGCTTGGCCCCGACAGTACAAGAGACCCAGTACTTC.

This clonotype was counted between two and nine times. The rearrangement links TRBV5-1 to TRBJ2-5; 7 bases fit TRBD2. Trimming cost V 4 bases and J 3 bases; bases outside gene matches: 12. CDR3 length: 16 residues. Germline CDR1 SGHRS, CDR2 YFSETQ. In DNA form, the CDR3 reads TGCGCCAGCAGCCCCCTCAAGGTAGCGGGCGAAGAGACCCAGTACTTC. This sequence encodes CASSPLKVAGEETQYF.

Concerning this clonotype: A much larger clone lies one base from this, so it may be a read error. The rearrangement links TRBV9 to TRBJ2-7, with TRBD1 as a possible D gene (5 bases). Trimming removed 0 bases at V and 5 bases at J, with 9 bases between. This CDR3 is 13 amino acids long. Germline V gene sequence: CDR1 SGDLS, CDR2 YYNGEE. For the CDR3, the DNA is TGTGCCAGCAGCGTAGGGACACTGGACGAGCAGTACTTC. Its protein product is CASSVGTLDEQYF.

This rearrangement joins TRBV29-1 to TRBJ2-3; 8 nucleotides align to TRBD1. CDR1 SQVTM and CDR2 ANQGSEA come from the germline V gene. The junction had 9 bases not matched to a gene; V was cut back by 0 bases and J by 4 bases. This CDR3 has 16 residues. The CDR3 is CSVEDFDRGAADTQYF. The CDR3 DNA sequence: TGCAGCGTTGAAGATTTTGACAGGGGCGCGGCAGATACGCAGTATTTT.

The chain employs TRBV25-1 and TRBJ1-1; TRBD1 agrees at 10 bases. This CDR3 comprises 13 residues. Trimming took 8 bases from V and 7 from J; bases not matched to a gene: 7. Germline CDR1 is MGHDK and CDR2 is SYGVNS. The CDR3 DNA reads TGTGCCAGCGCGACAGGGGGCGGCTTTGAAGCTTTCTTT. Its protein is CASATGGGFEAFF.

The chain carries TRBV12-3 or TRBV12-4 and TRBJ2-2; D tentatively fits TRBD1 or TRBD2 (6 bases each). V was trimmed by 4 bases and J by 9 bases, leaving 9 bases between them. The CDR3 totals 12 residues. The CDR3 loop is CASSWGDRELFF. In DNA, the CDR3 is TGTGCCAGCAGTTGGGGGGACAGGGAGCTGTTTTTT.

The rearrangement joins TRBV2 to TRBJ2-2; D is uncertain. Per germline, CDR1 SNHLY and CDR2 FYNNEI. The CDR3 contains 11 residues. Trimming removed 8 bases from V and 8 bases from J, with 9 bases in between. CDR3 DNA: TGTGCCAGCCGTTTCTCAGGGGAGCTGTTTTTT. Translating it yields CASRFSGELFF.

The sample holds many counts of this clonotype. The genes are TRBV6-5 and TRBJ1-6; 8 bases align to TRBD1. The CDR3 is made up of 14 amino acids. The germline V gene encodes CDR1 MNHEY and CDR2 SVGAGI. The junction had 3 bases not matched to a gene; V was cut back by 2 bases and J by 9 bases. CDR3 sequence (DNA): TGTGCCAGCAGTTACAGACAGGGGATTTCACCCCTCCACTTT. Translated, it gives CASSYRQGISPLHF.

The chain joins TRBV20-1 to TRBJ2-5, with TRBD2 matching over 11 bases. Trimming took 3 bases from V and 2 from J; bases not matched to a gene: 2. This CDR3 is built from 14 residues. Germline V gives CDR1 DFQATT, CDR2 SNEGSKA (reference sequence). The CDR3: CSARRTSGQETQYF. In nucleotides, the CDR3 is TGCAGTGCTAGGCGGACTAGCGGGCAAGAGACCCAGTACTTC.

A word on this clonotype: Without the conserved terminal phenylalanine or tryptophan, this CDR3 likely stems from a read error. The chain recombines TRBV7-9 with TRBJ2-7; tentative D call: TRBD1 (6 bases). This CDR3 has 14 residues. The germline gives CDR1 SEHNR, CDR2 FQNEAQ (reference sequence). With 4 bases removed from V and 0 bases from J, the gap between germline ends came to 10 bases. The CDR3 loop is CASSSGVYSYEQYL. The CDR3 nucleotides read TGTGCCAGCAGCTCAGGGGTTTACTCCTACGAGCAGTACCTC.

This clonotype is a singleton in its sample. Written as DNA, the CDR3 is TGTGCCAGCAGTTACACTCTGCTCAACGGGAACACTGAAGCTTTCTTT. The encoded protein is CASSYTLLNGNTEAFF. The J gene is TRBJ1-1, the V gene TRBV2; D is unresolved. CDR3 length equals 16 residues. Trimming left V 5 bases short and J 1 base short, with 17 bases between. The germline CDR1 and CDR2 sequences are SNHLY and FYNNEI.

The chain joins TRBV11-2 to TRBJ2-2; 7 bases are a match to TRBD1. Losses at the gene ends were 2 bases for V and 7 bases for J; bases not matched to a gene: 10. CDR1 is SGHAT, CDR2 FQNNGV, per germline. This CDR3 region has 16 residues. The CDR3 sequence: CASSLLSKGAGGELFF. The CDR3 DNA follows: TGTGCCAGCAGCTTACTATCGAAGGGGGCCGGCGGGGAGCTGTTTTTT.

This sequence joins TRBV12-3 or TRBV12-4 and TRBJ2-7; D is unresolved. The V and J ends lost 4 bases and 1 base respectively, with 14 bases between them. The CDR3 contains 15 residues. DNA of the CDR3: TGTGCCAGCAGTTACTGGGCAGGTCCTTCCTACGAGCAGTACTTC. This codes for CASSYWAGPSYEQYF.

Many counts were recorded for this clonotype. The V gene is TRBV10-3, the J gene TRBJ2-6; a possible D gene is TRBD1 (6 bases). This CDR3 region has 17 residues. CDR1 is ENHRY, CDR2 SYGVKD, per germline. The V gene lost 6 bases and the J gene lost 2 bases, with 17 bases spanning the gap. The CDR3 is CAISSGTPFTGANVLTF. CDR3 nucleotide sequence: TGTGCCATCAGCTCCGGGACACCTTTCACTGGGGCCAACGTCCTGACTTTC.

The table lists this clonotype with many counts. This rearrangement joins TRBV10-3 to TRBJ2-6; either TRBD1 or TRBD2 may supply D (5 bases each). V was clipped by 8 bases and J by 0 bases, with 11 bases between them. The CDR3 totals 15 residues. Germline V gives CDR1 ENHRY, CDR2 SYGVKD. The CDR3 DNA follows: TGTGCCATCCGGGGACCGAGCTCTGGGGCCAACGTCCTGACTTTC. Amino acid sequence: CAIRGPSSGANVLTF.

This clonotype was found many times. The V gene is TRBV12-3 or TRBV12-4, the J gene TRBJ1-5; D uncertain. The CDR3 extends over 15 amino acids. V shed 3 bases and J shed 2 bases, with 11 bases lying between them. The CDR3 protein is CASSFRGSGNQPQHF. CDR3 in DNA: TGTGCCAGCAGTTTTCGAGGGTCGGGCAATCAGCCCCAGCATTTT.